These T cell receptor beta chains were read from a single sample in a study of blood T cell repertoires in COVID-19. TCRdb's table, derived via immunoSEQ multiplex PCR, lists solely in-frame clones and lacks some. The table shows hundreds of thousands of clones, with over 80% occurring only once. Sequencing was carried out using PBMCs or T cells enriched from blood (not recorded which). The origin of the receptors is a woman younger than 35 who had recovered from COVID-19. CDR3s leave out the opening cysteine and the closing phenylalanine or tryptophan.

CDR3 protein: ASSSIRQTGYTEAF
V gene: TRBV4-3
J gene: TRBJ1-1

CDR3 protein: ASSPGGEKLF
V gene: TRBV11-2
J gene: TRBJ1-4

CDR3 protein: ASASGGGYNEQF
V gene: TRBV25-1
J gene: TRBJ2-1

CDR3 protein: ASSFQQSSGNTIY
V gene: TRBV7-2
J gene: TRBJ1-3

CDR3 protein: ATHKGAIPNEKLF
V gene: TRBV10-3
J gene: TRBJ1-4

CDR3 protein: ASRQGPGYT
V gene: TRBV6-5
J gene: TRBJ1-2

CDR3 protein: ASSLGAGSEAF
V gene: TRBV12-3/TRBV12-4
J gene: TRBJ1-1

CDR3 protein: ASTQGVDQPQH
V gene: TRBV2
J gene: TRBJ1-5

CDR3 protein: ASKKLAGVFDIQY
V gene: TRBV6-5
J gene: TRBJ2-4

CDR3 protein: ASSPAIREFNYGYT
V gene: TRBV18
J gene: TRBJ1-2

CDR3 protein: ASYRGERTMKTQY
V gene: TRBV6-5
J gene: TRBJ2-5

CDR3 protein: ASSSPRDEQF
V gene: TRBV5-1
J gene: TRBJ2-1

CDR3 protein: ASSLSGSYTEAF
V gene: TRBV13
J gene: TRBJ1-1